This T cell receptor beta chain was captured in a study of shared clonotypes between healthy human individuals. Looking at the study overall: The study drew on a couple of women and a few men aged 18 to 49 as donors. Used for every donor were three CD4 naive, three CD4 memory, two CD8 naive and one CD8 memory plate.

To note about this clone: Its antigen remains unidentified.

Sequencing used immunoSEQ multiplex PCR; TCRdb keeps in-frame clones, though not all of them. Here the sample spans under 1,900,000 clones, 98% being singletons. Study outcomes and limitations: Sequencing depth was predicted to influence how clonotypes are shared among donors. Non-shared clonotypes were found to have lower generation probabilities than the clonotypes that were shared by all four of the sorted-subset donors.

The clonotype comes from a man aged 25-45 years in good health. The source material was naive CD4+ T cells sorted from blood. The subset was: CD45RA+ positively selected.

The CDR3 nucleotides read TGTGCCAGCAGTCTAACCGGGACAGCGAACACTGAAGCTTTCTTT. It specifies CASSLTGTANTEAFF. V and J are TRBV6-6 and TRBJ1-1; 7 bases match TRBD1. This CDR3 comprises 15 residues. V was pared by 5 bases and J by 1 base, with 7 bases of the junction left unmatched. Looked up from germline, CDR1 is MNHNY and CDR2 is SVGAGI (reference sequence).